These T cell receptor beta chains were read from a single sample in a study of cytomegalovirus exposure and HLA in healthy donors. Sequencing was performed with immunoSEQ multiplex PCR; in TCRdb, only in-frame clones are kept and a portion is missing. The sample has 60,000 to 85,000 clones; roughly 79% are singletons. The sequencing input was PBMCs. Receptors originate from a man in his forties or fifties in good health and CMV-seronegative. CDR3s include the opening cysteine and the closing phenylalanine or tryptophan. D genes are given only for firm matches. Some rows mark clone size as missing; the rest say once, few, many or name a class of expanded clone.

j_gene | v_gene | d_gene | abundance | CDR3nt | CDR3aa
TRBJ2-2 | TRBV19 | TRBD1 | NA | TGTGCCAGTAGGGGGACAGTACATAACGCGAACACCGGGGAGCTGTTTTTT | CASRGTVHNANTGELFF
TRBJ2-3 | TRBV29-1 | NA | NA | TGCAGCGTTCGAGGCCGGTACACAGATACGCAGTATTTT | CSVRGRYTDTQYF
TRBJ2-4 | TRBV7-9 | NA | NA | TGTGCCAGCAGCTTAGGAGCAGGGGCCCAAAACATTCAGTACTTC | CASSLGAGAQNIQYF
TRBJ2-2 | TRBV28 | TRBD2 | once | TGTGCCAGCAGTTTCGGACTAGCAGGGAACACCGGGGAGCTGTTTTTT | CASSFGLAGNTGELFF
TRBJ2-3 | TRBV7-9 | TRBD2 | NA | TGTGCCAGCAGCCCCCAGCCTAGCGGCCTAGATACGCAGTATTTT | CASSPQPSGLDTQYF
TRBJ2-7 | TRBV7-6 | NA | once | TGTGCCAGCAGCTCCGTGGCTCCAGGGTACGAGCAGTACTTC | CASSSVAPGYEQYF
TRBJ2-7 | TRBV7-6 | TRBD2 | NA | TGTGCCAGCAGCTTAGAGGTAGCGGGAGGGGAGCAGTACTTC | CASSLEVAGGEQYF
TRBJ1-4 | TRBV27 | TRBD1 | NA | TGTGCCAGCAGTCTCAGGACAGGTCTTAATGAAAAACTGTTTTTT | CASSLRTGLNEKLFF
TRBJ2-7 | TRBV5-4 | NA | NA | TGTGCCAGCAGCTCCCTTGGGAGGGGGACAGGCTCCTACGAGCAGTACTTC | CASSSLGRGTGSYEQYF
TRBJ2-7 | TRBV9 | TRBD2 | NA | TGTGCCAGCAGCCCCCAGGGACTAGCGGGACACGAGCAGTACTTC | CASSPQGLAGHEQYF
TRBJ2-1 | TRBV5-1 | TRBD2 | NA | TGCGCCAGCAGCTTGGCTAGCGGGAGCTACAATGAGCAGTTCTTC | CASSLASGSYNEQFF
TRBJ2-7 | TRBV9 | NA | NA | TGTGCCAGCAGCGTCGACAGCTGGACCTACGAGCAGTACTTC | CASSVDSWTYEQYF
TRBJ1-2 | TRBV6-6 | TRBD1 | NA | TGTGCCATAACAGGGGGGGACTATGGCTACACCTTC | CAITGGDYGYTF
TRBJ1-5 | TRBV7-9 | NA | NA | TGTGCCAGCAGCTCTACAGAGATCAATCAGCCCCAGCATTTT | CASSSTEINQPQHF
TRBJ2-1 | TRBV7-9 | NA | few | TGTGCCAGTCGACTAAGCGAGCCCAATGAGCAGTTCTTC | CASRLSEPNEQFF
TRBJ1-2 | TRBV7-8 | NA | NA | TGTGCCAGCAGCTTAGCGCGGGGGGAAGATGGCTACACCTTC | CASSLARGEDGYTF
TRBJ2-7 | TRBV15 | TRBD2 | NA | TGTGCCACCAGCAGGCCGAGCGGGAGCCGGTACGAGCAGTACTTC | CATSRPSGSRYEQYF
TRBJ2-1 | TRBV4-1 | TRBD2 | NA | TGCGCCAGCAGCCAAGTGGGGGGGGGTGAGCAGTTCTTC | CASSQVGGGEQFF
TRBJ1-2 | TRBV6-1 | NA | once | TGTGCCAGCATGAAGGACATTAACTATGGCTACACCTTC | CASMKDINYGYTF
TRBJ1-5 | TRBV28 | NA | NA | TGTGCCCACCGAGGAGAGGGCAATCAGCCCCAGCATTTT | CAHRGEGNQPQHF